This paragraph reports one TCR beta chain. This CDR3 has 15 residues. Trimming removed 1 base from V and 2 bases from J, with 11 bases in between. This sample stems from a study of T-cell memory formation after mild COVID-19. TCRdb reanalysed the 5' RACE reads using MiXCR and keeps one entry per CDR3 protein. The sample includes hundreds of thousands of distinct CDR3 sequences, approximately 15% seen only once; the top ten take about a fifth. The V and J genes are TRBV12-3 or TRBV12-4 and TRBJ1-1; the D is unclear. Sequencing was carried out using PBMCs or a T cell subset sorted from them (not recorded which). This receptor was identified in a man aged 18 to 29 who had mild COVID-19 (a few samples of this study predate the infection). Cell type and time point are not known. This CDR3 reads CASSLEGRGNTEAFF. As DNA, the CDR3 is TGTGCCAGCAGTTTAGAAGGGAGAGGAAACACTGAAGCTTTCTTT.